This entry is about one T cell receptor (beta chain). Its specificity is not known. The read halts 3 residues ahead of the CDR3 end, with the missing end drawn from the germline J gene. TCRdb keeps only in-frame clones here, not all; method: immunoSEQ multiplex PCR. This sample lists fewer than 35,000 clones; its ten largest clones have about 7%. Dot-blot hybridization genotyped cervical HPV amplified with MY09/MY11 PCR. The data originate from a study of T cells in women clearing cervical HPV infection. Whole-study results and caveats: Repertoire richness, not evenness, was significantly elevated in CIN3+ cases versus controls. Cases carried less TRBV6-7 than controls: approximately 0.1% versus 0.16%.

Trimming removed 7 bases from V and 5 bases from J; junction bases left unmatched: 9. Looked up from germline, CDR1 is LNHDA and CDR2 is SQIVND (reference sequence). The CDR3 is 14 residues long. The sequenced sample consisted of blood buffy coat. The chain joins TRBV19 to TRBJ1-1, with 8 bases matching TRBD1. The sequence was obtained from a woman between 18 and 69 years old with a cervical HPV16 infection that either progressed to CIN3+ or cleared (not recorded which). CDR3 DNA, as far as it was read: TGTGCCAGTATGGGGGACAGGAGGAGGACTGAA. Translating it yields CASMGDRRRTE. The complete CDR3 protein is CASMGDRRRTEAFF. The whole variable domain, filled in from reference TRBV19 and TRBJ1-1, reads DGGITQSPKYLFRKEGQNVTLSCEQNLNHDAMYWYRQDPGQGLRLIYYSQIVNDFQKGDIAEGYSVSREKKESFPLTVTSAQKNPTAFYLCASMGDRRRTEAFFGQGTRLTVV.